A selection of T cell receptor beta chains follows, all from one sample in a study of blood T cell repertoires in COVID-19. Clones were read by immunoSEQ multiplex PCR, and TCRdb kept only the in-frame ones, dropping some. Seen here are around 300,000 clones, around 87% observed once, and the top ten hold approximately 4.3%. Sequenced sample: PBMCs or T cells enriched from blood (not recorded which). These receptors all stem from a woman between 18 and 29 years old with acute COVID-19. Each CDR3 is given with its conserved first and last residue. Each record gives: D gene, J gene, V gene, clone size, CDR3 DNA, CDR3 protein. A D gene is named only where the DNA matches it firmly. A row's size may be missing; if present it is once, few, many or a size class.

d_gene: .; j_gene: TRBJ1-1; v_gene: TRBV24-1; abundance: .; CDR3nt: TGTGCCACCCACTTAGGGGGAGACACTGAAGCTTTCTTT; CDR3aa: CATHLGGDTEAFF
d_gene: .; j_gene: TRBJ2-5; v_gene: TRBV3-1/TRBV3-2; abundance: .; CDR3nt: TGTGCCAGCAGCCAAGCCGGGTTGGAGACCCAGTACTTC; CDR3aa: CASSQAGLETQYF
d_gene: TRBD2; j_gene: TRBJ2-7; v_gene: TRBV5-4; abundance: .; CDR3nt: TGTGCCAGCAGCGTCTGGACTAGTCGGGAGCAGTACTTC; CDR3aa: CASSVWTSREQYF
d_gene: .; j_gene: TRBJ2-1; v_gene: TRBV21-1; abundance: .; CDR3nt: TGTGCCAGCAGCAATGGTCTGGCGGGACTAGTCCTCGATGAGCAGTTCTTC; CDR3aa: CASSNGLAGLVLDEQFF
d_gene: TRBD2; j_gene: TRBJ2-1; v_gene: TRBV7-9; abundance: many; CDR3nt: TGTGCCAGCAGCTCCTTGACTAGCGGGCACAATGAGCAGTTCTTC; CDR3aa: CASSSLTSGHNEQFF
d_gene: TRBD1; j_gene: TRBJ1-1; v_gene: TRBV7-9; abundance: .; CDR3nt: TGTGCCAGCAGCTTAGGGGGACAGTTGGACACTGAAGCTTTCTTT; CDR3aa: CASSLGGQLDTEAFF
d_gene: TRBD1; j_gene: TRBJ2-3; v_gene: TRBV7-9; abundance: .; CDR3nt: TGTGCCAGCAGCTTCACCAGGGGGTCAGGAGATACGCAGTATTTT; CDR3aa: CASSFTRGSGDTQYF
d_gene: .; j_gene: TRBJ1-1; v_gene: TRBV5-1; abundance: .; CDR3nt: TGCGCCAGCAGCTTGGCAAACACTGAAGCTTTCTTT; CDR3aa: CASSLANTEAFF
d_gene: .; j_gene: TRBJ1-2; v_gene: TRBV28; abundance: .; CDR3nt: TGTGCCAGCTCATACGACAGTAACTATGGCTACACCTTC; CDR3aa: CASSYDSNYGYTF
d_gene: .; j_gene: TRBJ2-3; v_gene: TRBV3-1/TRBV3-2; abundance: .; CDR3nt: TGTGCCAGCAGCCAAGGGGACCTAGCGGATACGCAGTATTTT; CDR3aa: CASSQGDLADTQYF
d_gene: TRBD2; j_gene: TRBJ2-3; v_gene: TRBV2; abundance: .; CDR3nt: TGTGCCAGCAGACCACTGGAAGTAGCGGGAGTGAGGACAGATACGCAGTATTTT; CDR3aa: CASRPLEVAGVRTDTQYF
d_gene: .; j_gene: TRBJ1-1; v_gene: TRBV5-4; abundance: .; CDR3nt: TGTGCCAGCAGCTCGAATCCCTATACGACTGAAGCTTTCTTT; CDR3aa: CASSSNPYTTEAFF
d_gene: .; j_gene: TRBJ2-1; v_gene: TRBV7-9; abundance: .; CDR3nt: TGTGCCAGCAGCTTGGGGCGCCTTTACAATGAGCAGTTCTTC; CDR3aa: CASSLGRLYNEQFF
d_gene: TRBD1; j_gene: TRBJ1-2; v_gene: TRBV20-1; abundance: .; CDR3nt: TGCAGTGCTCCAACAGGGGAGTGGACCTTC; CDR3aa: CSAPTGEWTF
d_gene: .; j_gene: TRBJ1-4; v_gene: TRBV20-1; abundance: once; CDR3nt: TGCAGTGCTAGGACAGATGAAAAACTGTTTTTT; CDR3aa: CSARTDEKLFF
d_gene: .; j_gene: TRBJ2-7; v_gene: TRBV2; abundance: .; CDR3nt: TGTGCCAGCAGGAGACAGAGCAGCTCCTACGAGCAGTACTTC; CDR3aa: CASRRQSSSYEQYF
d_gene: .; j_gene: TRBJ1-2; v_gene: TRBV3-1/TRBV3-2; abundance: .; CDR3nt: TGTGCCAGCAGCCAGGGGCCCTATGGCTACACCTTC; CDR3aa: CASSQGPYGYTF
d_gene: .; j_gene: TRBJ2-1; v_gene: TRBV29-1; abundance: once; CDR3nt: TGCAGCGTTAGCCGGGGGAGTTGGTACAATGAGCAGTTCTTC; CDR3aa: CSVSRGSWYNEQFF
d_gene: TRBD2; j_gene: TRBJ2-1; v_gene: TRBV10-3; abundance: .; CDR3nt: TGTGCCATCAAGGCTAGCGGGAGCCCTTCCTACAATGAGCAGTTCTTC; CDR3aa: CAIKASGSPSYNEQFF
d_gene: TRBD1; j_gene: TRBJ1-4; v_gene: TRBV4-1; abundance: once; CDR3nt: TGCGCCAGCAGCCAAGATCGGGACAGGGCGAATGAAAAACTGTTTTTT; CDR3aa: CASSQDRDRANEKLFF
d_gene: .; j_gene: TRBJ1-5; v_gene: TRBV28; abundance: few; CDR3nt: TGTGCCAGCAGCCAGAATCAGCCCCAGCATTTT; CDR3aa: CASSQNQPQHF
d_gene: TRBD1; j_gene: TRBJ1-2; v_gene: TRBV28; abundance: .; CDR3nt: TGTGCCAGCAGTGGGGGGACAGGGAACTATGGCTACACCTTC; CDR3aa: CASSGGTGNYGYTF
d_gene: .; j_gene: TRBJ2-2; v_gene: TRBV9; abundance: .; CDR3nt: TGTGCCAGCAGCGCTTACACCGGGGAGCTGTTTTTT; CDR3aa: CASSAYTGELFF
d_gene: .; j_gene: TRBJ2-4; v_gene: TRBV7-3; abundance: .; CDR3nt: TGTGCCAGCAGCCTCCGGCGGAGGATGGCCAAAAACATTCAGTACTTC; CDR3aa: CASSLRRRMAKNIQYF
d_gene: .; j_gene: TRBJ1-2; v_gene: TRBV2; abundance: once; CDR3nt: TGTGCCAGCAAGACGAGCAGGGGCTGGCAAGGCTACACCTTC; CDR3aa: CASKTSRGWQGYTF
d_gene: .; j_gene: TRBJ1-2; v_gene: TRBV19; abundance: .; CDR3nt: TGTGCCAGCCATGTCCAGGGCCGAAACTATGGCTACACCTTC; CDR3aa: CASHVQGRNYGYTF
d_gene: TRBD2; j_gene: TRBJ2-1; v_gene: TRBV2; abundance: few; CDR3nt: TGTGCCAGCAGGTACTCCGGCAAACTAGCGGAGAACAATGAGCAGTTCTTC; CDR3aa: CASRYSGKLAENNEQFF
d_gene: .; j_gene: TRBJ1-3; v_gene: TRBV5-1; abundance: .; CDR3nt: TGCGCCAGCAGGACGGGGGGTGCTGGAAACACCATATATTTT; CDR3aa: CASRTGGAGNTIYF
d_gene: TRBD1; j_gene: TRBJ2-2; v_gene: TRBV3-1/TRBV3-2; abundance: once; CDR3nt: TGTGCCAGCAGCCATTCCAGAGACAGGGACAGCAACACCGGGGAGCTGTTTTTT; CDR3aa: CASSHSRDRDSNTGELFF
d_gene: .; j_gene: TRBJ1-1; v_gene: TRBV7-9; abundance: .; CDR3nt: TGTGCCAGCAGCTTAGTTGCAGGGATGAACACTGAAGCTTTCTTT; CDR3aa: CASSLVAGMNTEAFF
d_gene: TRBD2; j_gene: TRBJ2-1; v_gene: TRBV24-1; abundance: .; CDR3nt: TGTGCCACCAGTGAGGGACTAGCGGAGCAGTTCTTC; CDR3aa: CATSEGLAEQFF
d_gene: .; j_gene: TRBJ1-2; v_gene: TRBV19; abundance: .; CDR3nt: TGTGCCAGTAGTATAGGGGGCCAAAGCTATGGCTACACCTTC; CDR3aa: CASSIGGQSYGYTF
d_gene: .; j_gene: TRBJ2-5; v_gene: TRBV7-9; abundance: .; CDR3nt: TGTGCCAGCATCGGGGACACAAAGGAGACCCAGTACTTC; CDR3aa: CASIGDTKETQYF
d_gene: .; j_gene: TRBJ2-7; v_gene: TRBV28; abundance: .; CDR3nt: TGTGCCAGCGGGGGGAGCGCGATCTCCTACGAGCAGTACTTC; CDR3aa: CASGGSAISYEQYF
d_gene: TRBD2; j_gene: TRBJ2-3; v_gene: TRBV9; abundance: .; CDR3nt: TGTGCCAGCAGCTCCGAAGGACTAGCGGGGTTCCTCTACACAGATACGCAGTATTTT; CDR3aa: CASSSEGLAGFLYTDTQYF
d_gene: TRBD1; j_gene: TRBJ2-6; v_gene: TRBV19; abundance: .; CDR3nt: TGTGCCAGTAGTATCGGACAGGTCTCTGGGGCCAACGTCCTGACTTTC; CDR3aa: CASSIGQVSGANVLTF
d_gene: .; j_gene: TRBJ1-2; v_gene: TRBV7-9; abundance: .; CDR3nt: TGTGCCAGCAGCGCTACCTTGGATGGCTACACCTTC; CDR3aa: CASSATLDGYTF
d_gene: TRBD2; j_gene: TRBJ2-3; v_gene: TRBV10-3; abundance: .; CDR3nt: TGTGCCATCAGTGAGGTGTCCTTAGCGGGAGAGGTAACAGATACGCAGTATTTT; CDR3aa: CAISEVSLAGEVTDTQYF
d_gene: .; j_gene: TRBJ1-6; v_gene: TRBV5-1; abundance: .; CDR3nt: TGCGCCAGCCGAACGGGGACTCTTAATTCACCCCTCCACTTT; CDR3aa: CASRTGTLNSPLHF
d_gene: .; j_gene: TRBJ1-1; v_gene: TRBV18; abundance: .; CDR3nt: TGTGCCAGCTCACCGGGGCAGGACACTGAAGCTTTCTTT; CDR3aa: CASSPGQDTEAFF